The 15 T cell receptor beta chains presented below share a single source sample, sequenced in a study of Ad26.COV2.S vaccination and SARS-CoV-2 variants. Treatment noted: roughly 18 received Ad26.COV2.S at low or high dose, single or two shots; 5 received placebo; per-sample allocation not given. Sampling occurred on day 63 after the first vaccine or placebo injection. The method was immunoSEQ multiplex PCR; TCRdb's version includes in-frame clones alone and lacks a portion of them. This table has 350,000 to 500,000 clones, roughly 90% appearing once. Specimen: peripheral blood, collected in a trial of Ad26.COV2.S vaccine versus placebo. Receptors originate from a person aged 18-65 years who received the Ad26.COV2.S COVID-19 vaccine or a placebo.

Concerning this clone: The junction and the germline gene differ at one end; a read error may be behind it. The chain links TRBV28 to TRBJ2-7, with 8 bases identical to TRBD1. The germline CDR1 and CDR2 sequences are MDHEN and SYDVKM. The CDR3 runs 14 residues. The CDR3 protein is CASSLSDRGLIGDF. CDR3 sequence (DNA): TGTGCCAGCAGTTTGTCAGACAGGGGCCTAATCGGGGACTTC.

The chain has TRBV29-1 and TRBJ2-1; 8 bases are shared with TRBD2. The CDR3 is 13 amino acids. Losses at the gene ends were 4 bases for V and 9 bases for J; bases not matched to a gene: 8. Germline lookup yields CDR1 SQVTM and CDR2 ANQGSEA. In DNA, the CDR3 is TGCAGCGTTGTGAGGGCGGGGGGTCTTGAGCAGTTCTTC. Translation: CSVVRAGGLEQFF.

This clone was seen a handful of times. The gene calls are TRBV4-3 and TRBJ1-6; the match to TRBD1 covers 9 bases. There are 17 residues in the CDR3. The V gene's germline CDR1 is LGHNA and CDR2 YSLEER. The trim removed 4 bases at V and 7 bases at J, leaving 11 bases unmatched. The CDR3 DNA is TGCGCCAGCAGCCGCGTACAGGGACAGGGTAAAAATTCACCCCTCCACTTT. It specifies CASSRVQGQGKNSPLHF.

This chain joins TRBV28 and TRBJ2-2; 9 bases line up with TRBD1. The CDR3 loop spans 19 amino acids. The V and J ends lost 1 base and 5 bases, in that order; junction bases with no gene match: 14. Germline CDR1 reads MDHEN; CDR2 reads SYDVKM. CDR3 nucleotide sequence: TGTGCCAGCAGTTTATTGAAGGGACAGGGAGCCCTTATAACCGGGGAGCTGTTTTTT. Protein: CASSLLKGQGALITGELFF.

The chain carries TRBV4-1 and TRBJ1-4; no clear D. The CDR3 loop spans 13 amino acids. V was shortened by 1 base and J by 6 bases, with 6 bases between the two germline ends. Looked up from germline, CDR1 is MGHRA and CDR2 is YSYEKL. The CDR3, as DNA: TGCGCCAGCAGCCAAGGGACCGATGAAAAACTGTTTTTT. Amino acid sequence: CASSQGTDEKLFF.

As DNA, the CDR3 is TGTGCCAGTAGTTTAAGCAGCTCCTACAATGAGCAGTTCTTC. As protein: CASSLSSSYNEQFF. The rearrangement joins TRBV19 to TRBJ2-1; D remains ambiguous. V shed 5 bases and J shed 0 bases, with 8 bases lying between them. Germline loops: CDR1 LNHDA, CDR2 SQIVND (reference sequence). This CDR3 spans 14 amino acids.

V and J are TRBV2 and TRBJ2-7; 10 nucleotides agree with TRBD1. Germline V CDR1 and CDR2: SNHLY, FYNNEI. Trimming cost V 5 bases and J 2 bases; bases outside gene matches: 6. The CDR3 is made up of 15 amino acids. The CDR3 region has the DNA TGTGCCAGCAGTCCCGGGACAGGGGTTCCCTACGAGCAGTACTTC. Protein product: CASSPGTGVPYEQYF.

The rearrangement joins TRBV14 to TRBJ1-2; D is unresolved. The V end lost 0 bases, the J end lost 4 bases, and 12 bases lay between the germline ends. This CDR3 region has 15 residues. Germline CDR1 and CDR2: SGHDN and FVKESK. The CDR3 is CASSQDRAGSYGYTF. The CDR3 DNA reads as TGTGCCAGCAGCCAAGATCGGGCAGGAAGCTATGGCTACACCTTC.

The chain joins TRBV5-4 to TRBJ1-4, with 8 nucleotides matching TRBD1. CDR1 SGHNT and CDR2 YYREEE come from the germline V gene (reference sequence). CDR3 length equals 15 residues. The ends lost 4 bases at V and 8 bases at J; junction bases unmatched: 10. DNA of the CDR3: TGTGCCAGCAGCACGACGACAGGGGTGGACGAAAAACTGTTTTTT. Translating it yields CASSTTTGVDEKLFF.

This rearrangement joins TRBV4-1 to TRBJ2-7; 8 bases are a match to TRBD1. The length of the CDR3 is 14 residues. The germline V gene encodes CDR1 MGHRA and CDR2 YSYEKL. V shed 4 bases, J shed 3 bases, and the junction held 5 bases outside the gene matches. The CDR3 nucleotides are TGCGCCAGCAGCCTCGGACAGGGTAACTACGAGCAGTACTTC. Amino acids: CASSLGQGNYEQYF.

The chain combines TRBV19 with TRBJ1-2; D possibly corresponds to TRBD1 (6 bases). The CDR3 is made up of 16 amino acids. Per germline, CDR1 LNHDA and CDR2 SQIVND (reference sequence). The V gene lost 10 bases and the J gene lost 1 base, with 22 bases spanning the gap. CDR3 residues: CANAPPGQLFNYGYTF. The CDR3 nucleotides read TGTGCCAATGCCCCTCCGGGACAACTTTTTAACTATGGCTACACCTTC.

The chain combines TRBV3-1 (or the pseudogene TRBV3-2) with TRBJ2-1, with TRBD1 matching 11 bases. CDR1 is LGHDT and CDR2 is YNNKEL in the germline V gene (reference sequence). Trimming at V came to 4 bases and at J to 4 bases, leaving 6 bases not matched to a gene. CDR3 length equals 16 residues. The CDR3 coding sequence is TGTGCCAGCAGCCGGAGCCGGGACAGGGGGTACAATGAGCAGTTCTTC. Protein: CASSRSRDRGYNEQFF.

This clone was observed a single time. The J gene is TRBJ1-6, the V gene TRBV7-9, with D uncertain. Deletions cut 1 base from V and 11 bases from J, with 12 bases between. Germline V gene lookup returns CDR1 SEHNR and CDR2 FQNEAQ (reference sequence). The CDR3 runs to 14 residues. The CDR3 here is CASSLDLERTPLHF. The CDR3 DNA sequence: TGTGCCAGCAGCTTAGATCTAGAACGGACACCCCTCCACTTT.

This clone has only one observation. The CDR3 region has the DNA TGTGCCAGTAGTATAGGTTACTACAGGGGAGGGGAGACCCAGTACTTC. It encodes CASSIGYYRGGETQYF. V usage is TRBV19 and J usage is TRBJ2-5, with D perhaps TRBD1 or TRBD2 (7 bases each). In germline, CDR1 is LNHDA, CDR2 SQIVND (reference sequence). The CDR3 contains 16 residues. Between the trimmed V and J ends, which lost 1 base and 5 bases, there was a span of 17 bases.

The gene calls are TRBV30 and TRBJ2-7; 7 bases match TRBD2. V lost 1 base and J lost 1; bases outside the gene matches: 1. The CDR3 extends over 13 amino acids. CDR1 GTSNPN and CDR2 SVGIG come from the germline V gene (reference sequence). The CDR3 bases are TGTGCCTGGAGTGGGGAGGGGTCCTACGAGCAGTACTTC. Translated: CAWSGEGSYEQYF. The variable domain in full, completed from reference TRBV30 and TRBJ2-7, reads SQTIHQWPATLVQPVGSPLSLECTVEGTSNPNLYWYRQAAGRGLQLLFYSVGIGQISSEVPQNLSASRPQDRQFILSSKKLLLSDSGFYLCAWSGEGSYEQYFGPGTRLTVT.